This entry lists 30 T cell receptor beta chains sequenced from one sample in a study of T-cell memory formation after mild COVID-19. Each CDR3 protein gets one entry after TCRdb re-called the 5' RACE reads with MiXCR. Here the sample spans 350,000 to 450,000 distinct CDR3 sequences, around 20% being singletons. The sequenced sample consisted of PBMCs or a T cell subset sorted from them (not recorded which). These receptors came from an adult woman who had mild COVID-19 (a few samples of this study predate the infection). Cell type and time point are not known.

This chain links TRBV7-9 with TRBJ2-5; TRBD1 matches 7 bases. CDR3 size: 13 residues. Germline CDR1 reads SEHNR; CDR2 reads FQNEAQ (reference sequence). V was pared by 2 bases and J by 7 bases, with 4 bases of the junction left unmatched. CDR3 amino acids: CASSLTGVGTQYF. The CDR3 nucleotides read TGTGCCAGCAGCTTAACAGGGGTCGGGACCCAGTACTTC.

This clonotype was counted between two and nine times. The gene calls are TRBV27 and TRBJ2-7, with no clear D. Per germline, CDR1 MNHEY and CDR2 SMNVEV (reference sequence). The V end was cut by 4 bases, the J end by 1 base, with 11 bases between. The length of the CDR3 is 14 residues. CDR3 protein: CASSSRTESYEQYF. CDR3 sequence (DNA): TGTGCCAGCAGTTCCCGGACGGAATCCTACGAGCAGTACTTC.

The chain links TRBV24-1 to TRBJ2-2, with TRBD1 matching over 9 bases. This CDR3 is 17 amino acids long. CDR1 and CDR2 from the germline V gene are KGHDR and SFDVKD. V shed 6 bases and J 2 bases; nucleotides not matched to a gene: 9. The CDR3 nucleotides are TGTGCCACCAGTTCACTTCCGGGACAGGGTAACACCGGGGAGCTGTTTTTT. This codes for CATSSLPGQGNTGELFF.

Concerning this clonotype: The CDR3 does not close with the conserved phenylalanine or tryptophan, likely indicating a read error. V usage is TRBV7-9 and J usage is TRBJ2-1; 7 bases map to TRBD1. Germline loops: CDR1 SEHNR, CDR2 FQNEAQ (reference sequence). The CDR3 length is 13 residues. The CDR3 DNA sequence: TGTGCTGTCCCCGGACAGGTGTCTAATGAGCAGTTCTTA. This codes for CAVPGQVSNEQFL.

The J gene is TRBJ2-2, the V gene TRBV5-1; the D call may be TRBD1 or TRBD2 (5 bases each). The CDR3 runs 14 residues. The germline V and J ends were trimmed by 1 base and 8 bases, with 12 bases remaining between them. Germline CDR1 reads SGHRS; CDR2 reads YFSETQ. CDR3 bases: TGCGCCAGCAGCTTGTCGGTGAGGGGAGGGGAGCTGTTTTTT. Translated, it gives CASSLSVRGGELFF.

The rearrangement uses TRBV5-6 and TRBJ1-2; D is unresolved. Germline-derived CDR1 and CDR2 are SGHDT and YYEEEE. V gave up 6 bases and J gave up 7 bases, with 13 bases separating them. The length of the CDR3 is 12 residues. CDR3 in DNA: TGTGCCAGCACTGGCGGCCGGCGTGGCTACACCTTC. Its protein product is CASTGGRRGYTF.

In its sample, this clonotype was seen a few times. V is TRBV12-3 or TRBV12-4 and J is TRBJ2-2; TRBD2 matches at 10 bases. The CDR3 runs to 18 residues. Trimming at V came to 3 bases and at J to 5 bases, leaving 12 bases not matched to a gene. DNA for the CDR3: TGTGCCAGCAGTTTTGCCAGCGGGGGGGCTGTTATGACCGGGGAGCTGTTTTTT. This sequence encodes CASSFASGGAVMTGELFF.

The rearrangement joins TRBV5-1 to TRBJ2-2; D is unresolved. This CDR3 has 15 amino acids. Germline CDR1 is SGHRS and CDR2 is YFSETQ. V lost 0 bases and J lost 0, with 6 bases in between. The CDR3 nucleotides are TGCGCCAGCAGCTTGGCCACAGCGAACACCGGGGAGCTGTTTTTT. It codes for CASSLATANTGELFF.

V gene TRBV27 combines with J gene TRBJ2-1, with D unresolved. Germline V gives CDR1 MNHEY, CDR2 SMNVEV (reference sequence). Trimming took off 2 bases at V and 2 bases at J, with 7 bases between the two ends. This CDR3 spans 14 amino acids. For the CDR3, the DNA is TGTGCCAGCAGTTTACTTCGGACCTACAATGAGCAGTTCTTC. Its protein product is CASSLLRTYNEQFF.

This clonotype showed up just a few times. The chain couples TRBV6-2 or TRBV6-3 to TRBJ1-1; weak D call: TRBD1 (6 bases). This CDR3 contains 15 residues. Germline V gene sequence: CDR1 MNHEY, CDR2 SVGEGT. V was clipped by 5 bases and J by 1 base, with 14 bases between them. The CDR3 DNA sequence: TGTGCCAGCAGTCCCCTCGCGGACAGGAACACTGAAGCTTTCTTT. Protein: CASSPLADRNTEAFF.

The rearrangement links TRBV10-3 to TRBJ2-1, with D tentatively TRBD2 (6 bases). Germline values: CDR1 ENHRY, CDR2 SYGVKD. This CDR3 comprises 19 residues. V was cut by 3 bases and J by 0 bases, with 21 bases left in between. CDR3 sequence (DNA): TGTGCCATCAGTGATCCCGTCCTTGGCGGGACCCCCTCCTACAATGAGCAGTTCTTC. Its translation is CAISDPVLGGTPSYNEQFF.

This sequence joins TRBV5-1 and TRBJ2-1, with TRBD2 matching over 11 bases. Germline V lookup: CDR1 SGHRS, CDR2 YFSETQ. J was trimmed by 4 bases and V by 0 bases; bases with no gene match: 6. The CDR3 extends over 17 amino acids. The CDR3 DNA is TGCGCCAGCAGCTTGGCGCCGACTAGCGGGGCTTACAATGAGCAGTTCTTC. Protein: CASSLAPTSGAYNEQFF.

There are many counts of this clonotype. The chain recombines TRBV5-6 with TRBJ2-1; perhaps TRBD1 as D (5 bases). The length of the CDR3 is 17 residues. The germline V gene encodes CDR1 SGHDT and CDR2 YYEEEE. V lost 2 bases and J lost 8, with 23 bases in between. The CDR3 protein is CASSFNVPRVVRDEQFF. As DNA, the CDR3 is TGTGCCAGCAGCTTCAACGTCCCCAGGGTTGTCCGGGATGAGCAGTTCTTC.

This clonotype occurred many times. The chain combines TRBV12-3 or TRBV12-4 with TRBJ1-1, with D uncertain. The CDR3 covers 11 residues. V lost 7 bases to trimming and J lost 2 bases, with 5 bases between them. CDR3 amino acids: CASKRNTEAFF. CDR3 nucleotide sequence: TGTGCCAGCAAAAGAAACACTGAAGCTTTCTTT.

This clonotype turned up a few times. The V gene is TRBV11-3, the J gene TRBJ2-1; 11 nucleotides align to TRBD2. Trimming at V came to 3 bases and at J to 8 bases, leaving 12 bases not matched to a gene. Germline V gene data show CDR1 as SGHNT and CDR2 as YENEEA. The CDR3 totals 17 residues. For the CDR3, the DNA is TGTGCCAGCAGCTTTTCCTGGACTAGCGGGCCGTCGGATGAGCAGTTCTTC. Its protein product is CASSFSWTSGPSDEQFF.

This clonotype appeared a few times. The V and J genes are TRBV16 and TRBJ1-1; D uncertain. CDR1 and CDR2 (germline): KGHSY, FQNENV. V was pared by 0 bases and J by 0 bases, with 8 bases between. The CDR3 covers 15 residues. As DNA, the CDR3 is TGTGCCAGCAGCCAATCGCCGGATTTGAACACTGAAGCTTTCTTT. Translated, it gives CASSQSPDLNTEAFF.

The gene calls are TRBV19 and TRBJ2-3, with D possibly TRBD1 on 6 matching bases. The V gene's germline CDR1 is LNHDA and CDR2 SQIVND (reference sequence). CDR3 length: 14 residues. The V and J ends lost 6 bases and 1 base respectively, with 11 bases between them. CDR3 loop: CASRLTGRTDTQYF. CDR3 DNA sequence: TGTGCCAGTAGGTTGACAGGTCGCACAGATACGCAGTATTTT.

CDR3 nucleotide sequence: TGTGCCAGCAGCCGCACGGACTCGCCGGAGTACGAGCAGTACTTC. Its translation is CASSRTDSPEYEQYF. The V and J genes are TRBV11-2 and TRBJ2-7, with a possible D match to TRBD2 (5 bases). Germline-derived CDR1 and CDR2 are SGHAT and FQNNGV. The CDR3 totals 15 residues. Trimming took off 5 bases at V and 4 bases at J, with 18 bases between the two ends.

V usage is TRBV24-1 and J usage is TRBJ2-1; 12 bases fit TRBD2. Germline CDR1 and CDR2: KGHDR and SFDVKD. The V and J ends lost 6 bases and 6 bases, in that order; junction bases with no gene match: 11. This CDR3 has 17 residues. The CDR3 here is CATSSVSPSGRGNEQFF. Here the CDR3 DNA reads TGTGCCACCAGTTCCGTGAGCCCTAGCGGGAGGGGCAATGAGCAGTTCTTC.

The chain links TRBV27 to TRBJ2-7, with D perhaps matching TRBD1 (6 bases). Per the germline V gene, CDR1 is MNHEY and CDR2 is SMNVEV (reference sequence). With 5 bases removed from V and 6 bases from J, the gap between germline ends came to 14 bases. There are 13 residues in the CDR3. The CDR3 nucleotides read TGTGCCAGCAGTATCGGAGGACAGCTCGAGCAGTACTTC. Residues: CASSIGGQLEQYF.

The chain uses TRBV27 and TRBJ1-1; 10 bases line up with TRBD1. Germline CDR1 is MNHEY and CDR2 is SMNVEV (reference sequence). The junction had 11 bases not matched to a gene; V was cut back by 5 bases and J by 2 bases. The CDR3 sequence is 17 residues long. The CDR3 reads CASSEIGTGAGNTEAFF. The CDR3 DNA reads TGTGCCAGCAGTGAGATCGGGACAGGGGCTGGCAACACTGAAGCTTTCTTT.

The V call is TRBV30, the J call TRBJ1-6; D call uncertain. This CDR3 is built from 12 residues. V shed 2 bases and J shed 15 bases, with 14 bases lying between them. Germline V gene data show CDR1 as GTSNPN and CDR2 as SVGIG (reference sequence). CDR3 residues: CAWSPPDVLLHF. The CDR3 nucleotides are TGTGCCTGGAGTCCCCCGGACGTTCTCCTCCACTTT.

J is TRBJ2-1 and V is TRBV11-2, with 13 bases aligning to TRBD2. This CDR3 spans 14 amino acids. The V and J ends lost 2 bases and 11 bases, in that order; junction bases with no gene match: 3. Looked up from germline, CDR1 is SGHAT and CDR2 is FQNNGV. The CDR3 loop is CASSLTLAGGQQFF. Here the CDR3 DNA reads TGTGCCAGCAGCTTAACACTAGCGGGAGGGCAGCAGTTCTTC.

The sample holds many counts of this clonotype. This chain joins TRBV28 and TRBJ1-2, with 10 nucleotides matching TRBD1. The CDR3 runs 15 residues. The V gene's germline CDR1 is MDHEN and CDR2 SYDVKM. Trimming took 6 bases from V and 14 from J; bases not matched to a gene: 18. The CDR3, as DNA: TGTGCCAGCAGCCGACTTACCGGGACAGGGGCCCAAAGAACCTTC. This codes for CASSRLTGTGAQRTF.

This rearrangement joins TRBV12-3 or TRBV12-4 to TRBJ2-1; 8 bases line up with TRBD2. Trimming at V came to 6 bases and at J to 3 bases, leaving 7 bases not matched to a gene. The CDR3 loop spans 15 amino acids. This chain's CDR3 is CASSVPGRVYNEQFF. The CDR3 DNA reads TGTGCCAGCAGCGTCCCCGGGAGGGTCTACAATGAGCAGTTCTTC.

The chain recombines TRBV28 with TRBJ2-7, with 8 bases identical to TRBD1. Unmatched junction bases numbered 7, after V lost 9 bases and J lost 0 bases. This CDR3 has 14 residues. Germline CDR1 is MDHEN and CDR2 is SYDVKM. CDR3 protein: CASTDRGHSYEQYF. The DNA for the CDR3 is TGTGCCAGTACCGACAGGGGACACTCCTACGAGCAGTACTTC.

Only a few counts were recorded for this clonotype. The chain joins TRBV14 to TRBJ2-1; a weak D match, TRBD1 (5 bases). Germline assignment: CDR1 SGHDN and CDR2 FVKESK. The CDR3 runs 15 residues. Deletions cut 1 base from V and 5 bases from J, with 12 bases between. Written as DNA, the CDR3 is TGTGCCAGCAGCCAAGTTAAGCCAGGGAACAATGAGCAGTTCTTC. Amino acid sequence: CASSQVKPGNNEQFF.

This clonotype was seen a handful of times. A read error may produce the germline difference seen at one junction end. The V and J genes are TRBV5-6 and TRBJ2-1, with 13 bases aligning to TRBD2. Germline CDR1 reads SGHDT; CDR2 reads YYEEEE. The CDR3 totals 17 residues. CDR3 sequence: CASSPGLAGVDYKEQFF. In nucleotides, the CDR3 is TGTGCCAGCAGCCCCGGACTAGCGGGAGTGGATTACAAAGAGCAGTTCTTC.

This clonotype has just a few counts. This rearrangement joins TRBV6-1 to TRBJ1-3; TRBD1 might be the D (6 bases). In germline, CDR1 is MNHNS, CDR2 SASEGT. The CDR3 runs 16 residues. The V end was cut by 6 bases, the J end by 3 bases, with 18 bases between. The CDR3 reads CASRGTGYGYGNTIYF. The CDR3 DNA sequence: TGTGCCAGCAGAGGTACAGGGTACGGCTATGGAAACACCATATATTTT.

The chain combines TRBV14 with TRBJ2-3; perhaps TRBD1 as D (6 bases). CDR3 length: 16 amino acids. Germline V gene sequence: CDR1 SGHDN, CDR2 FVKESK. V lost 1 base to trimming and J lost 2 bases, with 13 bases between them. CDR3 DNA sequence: TGTGCCAGCAGCCAAGTTCAGGGGACAACCACAGATACGCAGTATTTT. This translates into CASSQVQGTTTDTQYF.